These 30 T cell receptor beta chains originate from one sample sequenced in a study of early T cells in non-severe SARS-CoV-2 infection. TCRdb called the 5' RACE reads again in MiXCR, with one record for every CDR3 protein. This sample carries about 70,000 distinct CDR3 sequences, under 15% of them seen once, and the ten largest clones take around 1.3%. The sequencing sample was made of whole blood. The receptors come from an adult who was a healthcare worker with PCR-confirmed SARS-CoV-2 infection or an uninfected control (not recorded which).

This clonotype was seen more than once but under ten times. The chain combines TRBV29-1 with TRBJ2-7, with 9 positions matching TRBD2. Germline trimming cut 4 bases from V and 3 bases from J; bases unmatched to any gene: 19. Germline assignment: CDR1 SQVTM and CDR2 ANQGSEA. The CDR3 length is 18 residues. CDR3 amino acids: CSVVSTASGTSYFYEQYF. DNA of the CDR3: TGCAGCGTTGTTAGTACGGCATCCGGGACTAGCTACTTCTACGAGCAGTACTTC.

There are a few counts of this clonotype. The CDR3 DNA reads as TGTGCCAGCAGTTACACCGGGGCGGTTGGCACTGAAGCTTTCTTT. Its translation is CASSYTGAVGTEAFF. The chain carries TRBV6-5 and TRBJ1-1; D may be TRBD1 (5 bases). Trimming removed 2 bases from V and 4 bases from J, with 14 bases in between. The CDR3 is 15 residues long. The V gene's germline CDR1 is MNHEY and CDR2 SVGAGI.

The chain links TRBV7-9 to TRBJ2-1, with 7 nucleotides matching TRBD1. CDR1 SEHNR and CDR2 FQNEAQ come from the germline V gene (reference sequence). This CDR3 comprises 15 residues. Germline trimming cut 5 bases from V and 0 bases from J; bases unmatched to any gene: 4. As DNA, the CDR3 is TGTGCCAGCAGCCGACGGACAGGCTCCTACAATGAGCAGTTCTTC. Its protein product is CASSRRTGSYNEQFF. Full variable domain (remainder filled in from reference TRBV7-9 and TRBJ2-1): DTGVSQNPRHKITKRGQNVTFRCDPISEHNRLYWYRQTLGQGPEFLTYFQNEAQLEKSRLLSDRFSAERPKGSFSTLEIQRTEQGDSAMYLCASSRRTGSYNEQFFGPGTRLTVL.

This clonotype was detected ten times or more. CDR3 region: CSANGLAGGPSTDTQYF. CDR3 sequence (DNA): TGCAGTGCCAACGGGCTAGCGGGGGGGCCTAGCACAGATACGCAGTATTTT. The genes are TRBV20-1 and TRBJ2-3, with 12 bases identical to TRBD2. CDR3 size: 17 residues. The germline V gene has CDR1 DFQATT and CDR2 SNEGSKA (reference sequence). The V gene end was trimmed by 6 bases and the J gene end by 0 bases; junction bases not matched to a gene: 10.

This clonotype was seen many times. This sequence joins TRBV11-2 and TRBJ2-6, with D unclear. Germline-derived CDR1 and CDR2 are SGHAT and FQNNGV. The CDR3 extends over 19 amino acids. With 0 bases removed from V and 0 bases from J, the gap between germline ends came to 15 bases. CDR3 sequence: CASSLEGRAAFSGANVLTF. The DNA of the CDR3 is TGTGCCAGCAGCTTAGAGGGCCGCGCAGCCTTCTCTGGGGCCAACGTCCTGACTTTC.

This clonotype was counted ten times or more. V usage is TRBV28 and J usage is TRBJ2-2; 7 positions agree with TRBD1. CDR1 is MDHEN and CDR2 is SYDVKM in the germline V gene. The V gene end was trimmed by 5 bases and the J gene end by 0 bases; junction bases not matched to a gene: 6. This CDR3 spans 16 amino acids. CDR3 coding DNA: TGTGCCAGCAGTCGCGCTGGGACAGCGAACACCGGGGAGCTGTTTTTT. It encodes CASSRAGTANTGELFF.

This clonotype was recorded at least ten times. This chain connects TRBV6-2 or TRBV6-3 to TRBJ1-5, with TRBD1 matching over 7 bases. There are 15 residues in the CDR3. Per germline, CDR1 MNHEY and CDR2 SVGEGT. Trimming cost V 6 bases and J 0 bases; bases outside gene matches: 5. The CDR3 sequence is CASSPGTDSNQPQHF. The CDR3 DNA follows: TGTGCCAGCAGCCCCGGGACAGATAGCAATCAGCCCCAGCATTTT.

This clonotype was recorded at least ten times. This sequence joins TRBV29-1 and TRBJ1-2, with 9 bases identical to TRBD1. The CDR3 spans 12 residues. Germline V gene lookup returns CDR1 SQVTM and CDR2 ANQGSEA. V shed 7 bases, J shed 2 bases, and the junction held 2 bases outside the gene matches. CDR3 sequence: CSGTGENYGYTF. The CDR3 nucleotides are TGCAGCGGGACAGGGGAAAACTATGGCTACACCTTC.

This clonotype was seen ten or more times. The V call is TRBV7-6, the J call TRBJ2-3; 7 positions match TRBD2. CDR1 and CDR2 from the germline V gene are SGHVS and FNYEAQ. J was trimmed by 4 bases and V by 3 bases; bases with no gene match: 7. This CDR3 comprises 15 residues. For the CDR3, the DNA is TGTGCCAGCAGCTTCCCTGGGGGGGAGGCAGATACGCAGTATTTT. This translates into CASSFPGGEADTQYF. The full variable domain, its missing parts supplied by reference TRBV7-6 and TRBJ2-3, is GAGVSQSPRYKVTKRGQDVALRCDPISGHVSLYWYRQALGQGPEFLTYFNYEAQQDKSGLPNDRFSAERPEGSISTLTIQRTEQRDSAMYRCASSFPGGEADTQYFGPGTRLTVL.

In its sample, this clonotype was seen many times. The V and J genes are TRBV7-2 and TRBJ2-7; D tentatively fits TRBD1 or TRBD2 (5 bases each). The V gene's germline CDR1 is SGHTA and CDR2 FQGNSA. Between the trimmed V and J ends, which lost 4 bases and 3 bases, there was a span of 10 bases. This CDR3 spans 13 amino acids. CDR3 amino acids: CASSSGRIYEQYF. In nucleotides, the CDR3 is TGTGCCAGCAGCTCGGGACGGATCTACGAGCAGTACTTC.

This clonotype was counted many times. The chain is built from TRBV3-1 and TRBJ1-2, with a tentative D call TRBD1 (6 bases). Germline V CDR1 and CDR2: LGHDT, YNNKEL (reference sequence). The CDR3 runs to 15 residues. V dropped 0 bases and J dropped 4 bases, with 12 bases sitting between them. The CDR3 nucleotides are TGTGCCAGCAGCCAAGACGTCACAGGGCTCTATGGCTACACCTTC. It encodes CASSQDVTGLYGYTF.

This clonotype has at least ten counts. The CDR3 sequence: CASSLFSGGQQETQYF. The CDR3 region has the DNA TGTGCCAGCAGCTTATTCAGCGGGGGACAGCAAGAGACCCAGTACTTC. This chain uses TRBV7-9 with TRBJ2-5, with D maybe TRBD2 (8 bases). The CDR3 spans 16 residues. CDR1 and CDR2 (germline): SEHNR, FQNEAQ (reference sequence). The V gene lost 2 bases and the J gene lost 2 bases, with 15 bases spanning the gap.

The V call is TRBV29-1, the J call TRBJ2-3; 9 bases map to TRBD1. Looked up from germline, CDR1 is SQVTM and CDR2 is ANQGSEA. The CDR3 is 16 residues long. V shed 3 bases, J shed 4 bases, and the junction held 11 bases outside the gene matches. The CDR3 DNA reads TGCAGCGTTGAGGGCTACAGGGGGCGAATATCAGATACGCAGTATTTT. As protein: CSVEGYRGRISDTQYF.

This clonotype was observed many times. The chain has TRBV4-2 and TRBJ1-2; 8 nucleotides agree with TRBD1. Trimming removed 1 base from V and 5 bases from J; junction bases left unmatched: 6. The CDR3 is made up of 15 amino acids. Germline values: CDR1 LGHNA, CDR2 YNFKEQ. CDR3 loop: CASSQGRQGMYGYTF. DNA of the CDR3: TGTGCCAGCAGCCAAGGAAGACAGGGGATGTATGGCTACACCTTC.

This clonotype was counted ten times or more. The rearrangement uses TRBV23-1 and TRBJ2-1; D gene ambiguous. TRBV23-1 is labeled an ORF, and its function is uncertain. V lost 7 bases and J lost 0, with 13 bases in between. The length of the CDR3 is 15 residues. DNA for the CDR3: TGCGCCAGCAAGTCGCCGAGGAGCTCCTACAATGAGCAGTTCTTC. Protein: CASKSPRSSYNEQFF.

This clonotype was seen repeatedly, ten times or more. CDR3 nucleotide sequence: TGTGCCAGCAGCGCACAATCTCCCGATGACGAGCAGTTCTTC. Encoded protein: CASSAQSPDDEQFF. V usage is TRBV11-2 and J usage is TRBJ2-1; D ambiguous. The CDR3 is 14 amino acids. Germline values: CDR1 SGHAT, CDR2 FQNNGV. V lost 5 bases to trimming and J lost 10 bases, with 18 bases between them.

This clonotype was counted at least ten times. The chain carries TRBV5-5 and TRBJ2-7; 8 bases agree with TRBD1. CDR1 SGHKS and CDR2 YYEKEE come from the germline V gene (reference sequence). The CDR3 is 13 amino acids. The V gene end was trimmed by 5 bases and the J gene end by 7 bases; junction bases not matched to a gene: 8. The CDR3 is CASSRQGAWEQYF. CDR3 coding DNA: TGTGCCAGCAGTCGGCAGGGGGCTTGGGAGCAGTACTTC.

V usage is TRBV29-1 and J usage is TRBJ2-7; unclear D gene. Deletions cut 3 bases from V and 7 bases from J, with 10 bases between. Germline V CDR1 and CDR2: SQVTM, ANQGSEA. The CDR3 runs 11 residues. As DNA, the CDR3 is TGCAGCGTTGAGGCCCGGGCTGAGCAGTACTTC. It translates to CSVEARAEQYF.

The chain is built from TRBV5-1 and TRBJ1-6; D ambiguous. In germline, CDR1 is SGHRS, CDR2 YFSETQ. With 2 bases removed from V and 7 bases from J, the gap between germline ends came to 13 bases. The CDR3 covers 15 residues. CDR3 in DNA: TGCGCCAGCAGCTTACCGGGCCCCGAGAATTCACCCCTCCACTTT. Encoded protein: CASSLPGPENSPLHF.

This clonotype was recorded at least ten times. This chain links TRBV7-9 with TRBJ1-1; TRBD1 might be the D (5 bases). Trimming cost V 4 bases and J 3 bases, with 9 bases left between them. The CDR3 spans 13 residues. Germline V gene lookup returns CDR1 SEHNR and CDR2 FQNEAQ (reference sequence). The CDR3 coding sequence is TGTGCCAGCAGCTCCGGAGGGGACACTGAAGCTTTCTTT. The encoded protein is CASSSGGDTEAFF.

In this sample, this clonotype turned up many times. This chain joins TRBV5-5 and TRBJ2-3, with 7 bases that match TRBD1. J lost 2 bases, V lost 4 bases, and 13 bases had no gene match. This CDR3 has 17 amino acids. The germline V gene has CDR1 SGHKS and CDR2 YYEKEE (reference sequence). CDR3: CASSPLLRDRLTDTQYF. In DNA, the CDR3 is TGTGCCAGCAGCCCGTTACTCCGGGACAGACTCACAGATACGCAGTATTTT.

On this clonotype: Given the absence of the conserved phenylalanine or tryptophan at the CDR3 end, a read error is likely. The chain recombines TRBV7-2 with TRBJ2-7, with D perhaps given as TRBD1 or TRBD2 (5 bases each). CDR1 is SGHTA, CDR2 FQGNSA, per germline. This CDR3 region has 14 residues. V lost 3 bases to trimming and J lost 2 bases, with 11 bases between them. The CDR3 DNA reads as TGTGCCAGCAGCTTCGGGGACGGAGCCTACGAGCAGTACTCC. Its protein product is CASSFGDGAYEQYS.

This clonotype was detected only once. One base away lies a much larger clone, so this may be a sequencing read error. The chain joins TRBV9 to TRBJ2-3; possible D gene TRBD2, 5 bases. The germline V gene encodes CDR1 SGDLS and CDR2 YYNGEE. The V and J ends lost 0 bases and 1 base respectively, with 9 bases between them. The length of the CDR3 is 15 residues. In nucleotides, the CDR3 is TGTGCCAGCAGCGTAGGAGGGATTTGCACAGATACGCAGTATTTT. Its translation: CASSVGGICTDTQYF.

This clonotype was detected many times. Here the CDR3 reads CASSAVGVPYEQYF. CDR3 coding DNA: TGTGCCAGCAGCGCGGTGGGAGTCCCCTACGAGCAGTACTTC. V gene TRBV7-2 combines with J gene TRBJ2-7, with D tentatively TRBD2 (5 bases). V was trimmed by 5 bases and J by 2 bases, leaving 13 bases between them. CDR3 size: 14 residues. Germline CDR1 reads SGHTA; CDR2 reads FQGNSA.

This clonotype was seen repeatedly, ten times or more. This chain uses TRBV13 with TRBJ1-1; TRBD1 matches at 7 bases. J was trimmed by 4 bases and V by 10 bases; bases with no gene match: 9. This CDR3 region has 13 residues. Germline V gives CDR1 PRHDT, CDR2 FYEKMQ (reference sequence). The CDR3 DNA reads TGTGCCACGACAGACAGGGACACCACTGAAGCTTTCTTT. Its translation is CATTDRDTTEAFF.

In this sample, this clonotype turned up many times. The rearrangement links TRBV2 to TRBJ2-5; 7 nucleotides agree with TRBD1. V gave up 4 bases and J gave up 0 bases; unmatched junction bases: 5. This CDR3 spans 15 amino acids. Germline CDR1 is SNHLY and CDR2 is FYNNEI. The DNA of the CDR3 is TGTGCCAGCAGTGCCGACAGGGACGACCAAGAGACCCAGTACTTC. Translated: CASSADRDDQETQYF.

In its sample, this clonotype was seen many times. The chain joins TRBV20-1 to TRBJ2-7, with 9 positions matching TRBD1. CDR3 size: 15 residues. Trimming cost V 1 base and J 5 bases; bases outside gene matches: 9. The germline V gene encodes CDR1 DFQATT and CDR2 SNEGSKA (reference sequence). CDR3 DNA sequence: TGCAGTGCTAGAGTGTCCCGGGACAGGGAACACGAGCAGTACTTC. This gives the protein CSARVSRDREHEQYF.

There are many counts of this clonotype. V is TRBV12-3 or TRBV12-4 and J is TRBJ2-3, with 9 bases identical to TRBD2. The trim removed 5 bases at V and 0 bases at J, leaving 6 bases unmatched. The CDR3 covers 16 residues. The CDR3 DNA sequence: TGTGCCAGCAGTCCTCAAAGCGGGAGGAGCACAGATACGCAGTATTTT. Amino acid sequence: CASSPQSGRSTDTQYF.

This clonotype has a count of ten or more. J is TRBJ2-1 and V is TRBV6-6, with D possibly matching TRBD2 (6 bases). The CDR3 spans 18 residues. V was pared by 3 bases and J by 4 bases, with 22 bases between. Germline V gives CDR1 MNHNY, CDR2 SVGAGI (reference sequence). Here the CDR3 reads CASSYPNLSGYLYNEQFF. CDR3 coding DNA: TGTGCCAGCAGTTATCCAAATCTCAGCGGGTACCTTTACAATGAGCAGTTCTTC.

The sample holds many counts of this clonotype. J is TRBJ2-3 and V is TRBV20-1, with 8 bases aligning to TRBD2. Per the germline V gene, CDR1 is DFQATT and CDR2 is SNEGSKA (reference sequence). With 6 bases clipped from V and 1 base from J, the junction kept 6 bases outside the gene matches. This CDR3 has 14 residues. The CDR3 DNA is TGCAGTGCGCCCCCGACTAGCGGCACAGATACGCAGTATTTT. Protein: CSAPPTSGTDTQYF.